The 27 T cell receptor beta chains listed next were all sequenced from one sample in a study of T cells after posttransplantation cyclophosphamide. TCRdb keeps only in-frame clones here, not all; method: immunoSEQ multiplex PCR. The sample offers about 12,000 clones and no singletons, the top ten holding roughly 25%. A marrow graft followed busulfan-fludarabine conditioning, with cyclophosphamide on days +3 and +4. The sample was PBMCs, taken after allogeneic stem cell transplant with posttransplant cyclophosphamide. Receptors originate from a female patient aged 40-50 years who received an allogeneic stem cell transplant from an unrelated donor, was CMV-positive, and had acute GVHD only. The graft donor may have given rise to some T cells.

This clone was picked up many times. V and J are TRBV28 and TRBJ2-7, with 8 bases matching TRBD1. Germline V CDR1 and CDR2: MDHEN, SYDVKM. The CDR3 runs 13 residues. The ends lost 6 bases at V and 2 bases at J; junction bases unmatched: 3. Here the CDR3 reads CASRTGDPYEQYF. CDR3 in DNA: TGTGCCAGCAGGACAGGGGACCCCTACGAGCAGTACTTC.

This clone was seen at least ten times. The genes are TRBV10-2 and TRBJ2-2; 12 bases line up with TRBD2. Germline lookup yields CDR1 WSHSY and CDR2 SAAADI. The CDR3 is 15 residues long. Losses at the gene ends were 2 bases for V and 7 bases for J; bases not matched to a gene: 2. The CDR3 region is CASSERTSGNGELFF. CDR3 coding DNA: TGCGCCAGCAGTGAGCGGACTAGCGGGAACGGGGAGCTGTTTTTT.

In this sample, this clone turned up a few times. The same CDR3 arises from other DNA sequences in this sample as well. CDR3: CASSSRGRQGDGNSPLHF. The CDR3 DNA is TGCGCCAGCAGCTCTCGCGGACGGCAGGGGGACGGTAATTCACCCCTCCACTTT. The chain has TRBV5-1 and TRBJ1-6; 7 nucleotides line up with TRBD1. Germline trimming cut 3 bases from V and 6 bases from J; bases unmatched to any gene: 15. The CDR3 runs to 18 residues. CDR1 SGHRS and CDR2 YFSETQ come from the germline V gene.

This clone was seen only a few times. The rearrangement links TRBV5-1 to TRBJ2-2, with 13 bases matching TRBD2. The length of the CDR3 is 18 residues. The J segment lost 1 base and the V segment lost 4 bases, leaving 7 bases of the junction unmatched. Per germline, CDR1 SGHRS and CDR2 YFSETQ. The CDR3 DNA reads as TGCGCCAGCAGCCCCTTGACTAGCGGGAGGTTGAACACCGGGGAGCTGTTTTTT. Its translation: CASSPLTSGRLNTGELFF.

At least ten counts were recorded for this clone. The chain links TRBV6-6 to TRBJ1-4; TRBD1 agrees at 9 bases. Losses at the gene ends were 5 bases for V and 5 bases for J; bases not matched to a gene: 3. Per germline, CDR1 MNHNY and CDR2 SVGAGI (reference sequence). The CDR3 runs 14 residues. CDR3 DNA: TGTGCCAGCAGTCCGGGACAGGGAAATGAAAAACTGTTTTTT. This translates into CASSPGQGNEKLFF.

This clone appeared many times. The genes are TRBV29-1 and TRBJ2-7; maybe TRBD1 (6 bases). CDR3 length: 15 amino acids. CDR1 and CDR2 from the germline V gene are SQVTM and ANQGSEA. Trimming pared 3 bases from V and 5 bases from J, leaving 20 bases between. Here the CDR3 reads CSVESPTGNENEQYF. CDR3 nucleotide sequence: TGCAGCGTTGAGAGCCCAACAGGGAATGAAAACGAGCAGTACTTC.

J is TRBJ1-1 and V is TRBV7-2; no reliable D call. From germline, CDR1 is SGHTA and CDR2 FQGNSA. There are 14 residues in the CDR3. The ends were cut back, 5 bases at V and 1 base at J, with 11 bases in the middle. The CDR3 protein is CASSPGRWNTEAFF. In nucleotides, the CDR3 is TGTGCCAGCAGCCCCGGCAGGTGGAACACTGAAGCTTTCTTT. The entire variable domain, with the rest obtained from reference TRBV7-2 and TRBJ1-1, is as follows: GAGVSQSPSNKVTEKGKDVELRCDPISGHTALYWYRQSLGQGLEFLIYFQGNSAPDKSGLPSDRFSAERTGGSVSTLTIQRTQQEDSAVYLCASSPGRWNTEAFFGQGTRLTVV.

In regard to this clone: The junction shows a germline mismatch at one end, possibly a read error. The chain uses TRBV6-5 and TRBJ2-3; possibly TRBD1 for D (6 bases). The length of the CDR3 is 16 residues. The germline CDR1 and CDR2 sequences are MNHEY and SVGAGI. The CDR3 coding sequence is TGCGCCAGCAGTTACGGGTCGACGGGACACACAGATACGCAGTATTTT. Protein: CASSYGSTGHTDTQYF.

The chain uses TRBV7-2 and TRBJ2-7; D may be TRBD2 (5 bases). CDR1 is SGHTA and CDR2 is FQGNSA in the germline V gene. The length of the CDR3 is 16 residues. Trimming stripped 3 bases from V and 2 bases from J, with 17 bases between. The CDR3 protein is CASSLAWWELTYEQYF. CDR3 DNA sequence: TGTGCCAGCAGCTTGGCTTGGTGGGAGTTGACCTACGAGCAGTACTTC.

This clone has only a few counts. The V and J genes are TRBV7-9 and TRBJ2-6, with D possibly matching TRBD1 (6 bases). This CDR3 spans 18 amino acids. V was trimmed by 10 bases and J by 4 bases, leaving 26 bases between them. The germline V gene encodes CDR1 SEHNR and CDR2 FQNEAQ (reference sequence). The CDR3 loop reads CATPNVGDTPSGANVLTF. CDR3 in DNA: TGTGCCACCCCCAACGTCGGGGACACCCCCTCCGGGGCCAACGTCCTGACTTTC.

The rearrangement links TRBV9 to TRBJ2-1, with D hard to call. The V end lost 0 bases, the J end lost 5 bases, and 9 bases lay between the germline ends. Germline V CDR1 and CDR2: SGDLS, YYNGEE. CDR3 length: 14 residues. In DNA form, the CDR3 reads TGTGCCAGCAGCGTAGTAAGTAGTCACAATGAGCAGTTCTTC. Amino acid sequence: CASSVVSSHNEQFF. Based on the CDR3 plus reference TRBV9 and TRBJ2-1, the full variable domain is DSGVTQTPKHLITATGQRVTLRCSPRSGDLSVYWYQQSLDQGLQFLIQYYNGEERAKGNILERFSAQQFPDLHSELNLSSLELGDSALYFCASSVVSSHNEQFFGPGTRLTVL.

The CDR3 sequence is CASSLVPGRTAYEQYV. CDR3 DNA: TGTGCCAGCAGCTTAGTTCCAGGGCGAACCGCCTACGAGCAGTACGTC. The chain has TRBV7-8 and TRBJ2-7; weak D call: TRBD1 (5 bases). V lost 1 base to trimming and J lost 2 bases, with 15 bases between them. Germline V lookup: CDR1 SGHVS, CDR2 FQNEAQ. The CDR3 runs to 16 residues.

Ten or more counts support this clone. The V and J genes are TRBV6-5 and TRBJ2-7; a weak D match, TRBD1 (5 bases). The V gene lost 0 bases and the J gene lost 2 bases, with 14 bases spanning the gap. Germline lookup yields CDR1 MNHEY and CDR2 SVGAGI. The CDR3 spans 16 residues. The CDR3 loop reads CASSYSPNRRAYEQYF. The DNA for the CDR3 is TGTGCCAGCAGTTACTCACCAAACAGGCGCGCCTACGAGCAGTACTTC.

The sample holds many counts of this clone. The rearrangement joins TRBV19 to TRBJ2-2, with 8 nucleotides matching TRBD1. Losses at the gene ends were 5 bases for V and 1 base for J; bases not matched to a gene: 6. CDR3 length: 16 residues. Germline-derived CDR1 and CDR2 are LNHDA and SQIVND (reference sequence). The CDR3 DNA is TGTGCCAGTAGTCTCCGGACAGGGAGGAACACCGGGGAGCTGTTTTTT. Protein product: CASSLRTGRNTGELFF.

DNA for the CDR3: TGTGCCAGCAGTTACGGGGCGTGGACCGGGGAGCTGTTTTTT. Protein: CASSYGAWTGELFF. The chain uses TRBV6-5 and TRBJ2-2; a weak D match, TRBD1 (5 bases). Germline V gene lookup returns CDR1 MNHEY and CDR2 SVGAGI. The CDR3 consists of 14 residues. The V end was cut by 2 bases, the J end by 5 bases, with 9 bases between.

Ten or more counts support this clone. The rearrangement joins TRBV9 to TRBJ1-2; D gene ambiguous. This CDR3 spans 14 amino acids. From germline, CDR1 is SGDLS and CDR2 YYNGEE. The germline V and J ends were trimmed by 1 base and 2 bases, with 9 bases remaining between them. The CDR3, as DNA: TGTGCCAGCAGCGTAACCCAGGCCAACTATGGCTACACCTTC. Translating gives CASSVTQANYGYTF.

This clone was counted many times. The rearrangement joins TRBV11-2 to TRBJ2-6; D call uncertain. From germline, CDR1 is SGHAT and CDR2 FQNNGV. The V end was cut by 3 bases, the J end by 0 bases, with 6 bases between. This CDR3 comprises 15 residues. The CDR3 DNA is TGTGCCAGCAGCTTTGGCAGCTCTGGGGCCAACGTCCTGACTTTC. It specifies CASSFGSSGANVLTF.

This clone was seen only a few times. A much larger clone sits a single nucleotide away, making a read error possible. The chain recombines TRBV19 with TRBJ1-1; D possibly corresponds to TRBD1 (6 bases). The length of the CDR3 is 14 residues. From germline, CDR1 is LNHDA and CDR2 SQIVND (reference sequence). V was cut by 6 bases and J by 4 bases, with 15 bases left in between. As DNA, the CDR3 is TGTGCCAGTAGGTCTACGCAGGGGTTCACTGAAGCTTTCTTT. As protein: CASRSTQGFTEAFF.

This clone was picked up many times. This chain links TRBV2 with TRBJ1-2; D gene uncertain. Germline V gene sequence: CDR1 SNHLY, CDR2 FYNNEI. Trimming shortened V by 4 bases and J by 5 bases, and 17 bases separated the two germline ends. This CDR3 has 15 amino acids. CDR3 sequence: CASSVNSLGGYGYTF. As DNA, the CDR3 is TGTGCCAGCAGTGTTAACAGTCTGGGAGGATATGGCTACACCTTC.

This clone was picked up many times. The genes are TRBV7-9 and TRBJ2-3, with 9 bases fitting TRBD1. Germline assignment: CDR1 SEHNR and CDR2 FQNEAQ (reference sequence). J lost 2 bases, V lost 7 bases, and 4 bases had no gene match. This CDR3 has 14 amino acids. The CDR3 sequence: CASTGTGNTDTQYF. In DNA form, the CDR3 reads TGTGCCAGCACCGGGACAGGGAACACAGATACGCAGTATTTT.

The V gene is TRBV21-1, the J gene TRBJ2-1; the table's TRBD2 call for D was not verified on the DNA. TRBV21-1 is a pseudogene. The CDR3 totals 16 residues. CDR3 bases: TGTGCCAGCAGCACCCTTACTAGCTCGTTCTGCAATGAGCAGTTCTTC. Its protein is CASSTLTSSFCNEQFF.

This clone was picked up a small number of times. The V and J genes are TRBV9 and TRBJ1-1, with 7 bases matching TRBD1. Unmatched junction bases numbered 5, after V lost 4 bases and J lost 2 bases. This CDR3 is 14 amino acids long. Germline loops: CDR1 SGDLS, CDR2 YYNGEE. Here the CDR3 reads CASSSQGGNTEAFF. CDR3 bases: TGTGCCAGCAGCTCCCAGGGGGGCAACACTGAAGCTTTCTTT.

This clone has just a few counts. This chain links TRBV6-1 with TRBJ1-2; weak D call: TRBD1 (5 bases). Germline CDR1 and CDR2: MNHNS and SASEGT. The CDR3 contains 16 residues. V was trimmed by 4 bases and J by 2 bases, leaving 17 bases between them. The CDR3 protein is CASSGGAMGGNYGYTF. CDR3 DNA: TGTGCCAGCAGTGGAGGGGCAATGGGGGGGAACTATGGCTACACCTTC.

The sample holds many counts of this clone. The genes are TRBV28 and TRBJ2-3; D unresolved. Germline V CDR1 and CDR2: MDHEN, SYDVKM. Trimming left V 1 base short and J 6 bases short, with 11 bases between. The CDR3 runs 14 residues. CDR3 residues: CASSLFVPRDTQYF. The CDR3 bases are TGTGCCAGCAGTTTATTTGTCCCCAGGGATACGCAGTATTTT. The whole variable domain, filled in from reference TRBV28 and TRBJ2-3, reads DVKVTQSSRYLVKRTGEKVFLECVQDMDHENMFWYRQDPGLGLRLIYFSYDVKMKEKGDIPEGYSVSREKKERFSLILESASTNQTSMYLCASSLFVPRDTQYFGPGTRLTVL.

The gene calls are TRBV10-3 and TRBJ2-5, with D possibly TRBD2 on 5 matching bases. The CDR3 runs to 15 residues. Looked up from germline, CDR1 is ENHRY and CDR2 is SYGVKD. Trimming cost V 0 bases and J 0 bases, with 8 bases left between them. CDR3 loop: CAISESGEYQETQYF. The DNA of the CDR3 is TGTGCCATCAGTGAGTCCGGGGAGTACCAAGAGACCCAGTACTTC.

The rearrangement joins TRBV19 to TRBJ2-3; D is unclear. V was shortened by 7 bases and J by 4 bases, with 15 bases between the two germline ends. This CDR3 has 14 residues. CDR1 is LNHDA, CDR2 SQIVND, per germline (reference sequence). CDR3 loop: CASTPVAEADTQYF. In DNA, the CDR3 is TGTGCCAGTACCCCGGTCGCCGAGGCAGATACGCAGTATTTT.

This sequence joins TRBV7-3 and TRBJ1-1, with D tentatively TRBD1 (6 bases). The CDR3 is made up of 17 amino acids. Germline V CDR1 and CDR2: SGHTA, FQGTGA. The V and J ends lost 4 bases and 0 bases respectively, with 18 bases between them. Here the CDR3 DNA reads TGTGCCAGCAGCTCTCAACCGACAGGAGCGATGAACACTGAAGCTTTCTTT. It specifies CASSSQPTGAMNTEAFF.